The source of this TCR beta chain is a study of T cell changes during pregnancy in multiple sclerosis. Using immunoSEQ multiplex PCR, the repertoire was profiled, and TCRdb retains in-frame clones only, with some absent. The sample lists 60,000 to 70,000 clones; 90% to 95% were seen once. The V gene's germline CDR1 is SGHVS and CDR2 FNYEAQ. J was trimmed by 2 bases and V by 4 bases; bases with no gene match: 6. This CDR3 has 16 amino acids. V and J are TRBV7-6 and TRBJ1-4; 8 nucleotides agree with TRBD1. This TCR came from a female donor with multiple sclerosis, enrolled in a pregnancy study. This sample comprised peripheral blood, obtained in the second trimester of pregnancy. In DNA, the CDR3 is TGTGCCAGCAGCTCCACCGACAGGGGCACTAATGAAAAACTGTTTTTT. Translation gives CASSSTDRGTNEKLFF.